These 31 T cell receptor beta chains were all obtained from the same sample, sequenced in a study of blood T cell repertoires in COVID-19. Repertoires were generated with immunoSEQ multiplex PCR, while TCRdb's copy carries only in-frame clones and drops some. Here the sample spans about 130,000 clones, around 85% being singletons. The specimen sequenced was peripheral blood. These receptors all come from a woman aged 80 or over with COVID-19, enrolled during active disease.

The chain carries TRBV7-2 and TRBJ2-5, with 7 bases that match TRBD1. From germline, CDR1 is SGHTA and CDR2 FQGNSA. The length of the CDR3 is 14 residues. Losses at the gene ends were 7 bases for V and 1 base for J; bases not matched to a gene: 6. DNA of the CDR3: TGTGCCAGCAACGCCGGGACAGCCCAAGAGACCCAGTACTTC. Translated: CASNAGTAQETQYF. Supplemented by reference TRBV7-2 and TRBJ2-5, the full variable domain reads GAGVSQSPSNKVTEKGKDVELRCDPISGHTALYWYRQSLGQGLEFLIYFQGNSAPDKSGLPSDRFSAERTGGSVSTLTIQRTQQEDSAVYLCASNAGTAQETQYFGPGTRLLVL.

The V gene is TRBV6-6, the J gene TRBJ1-1; D possibly corresponds to TRBD1 (6 bases). Germline CDR1 is MNHNY and CDR2 is SVGAGI (reference sequence). Trimming stripped 4 bases from V and 0 bases from J, with 9 bases between. This CDR3 has 14 amino acids. This CDR3 is CASSLDSMNTEAFF. The CDR3 DNA reads TGTGCCAGCAGTTTGGACAGCATGAACACTGAAGCTTTCTTT.

The V gene is TRBV4-1, the J gene TRBJ2-6, with D unresolved. The length of the CDR3 is 17 residues. The V end was cut by 0 bases, the J end by 0 bases, with 9 bases between. Germline V gene data show CDR1 as MGHRA and CDR2 as YSYEKL. CDR3 in amino acids: CASSQEQRSSGANVLTF. As DNA, the CDR3 is TGCGCCAGCAGCCAAGAACAGAGAAGCTCTGGGGCCAACGTCCTGACTTTC.

The rearrangement uses TRBV11-3 and TRBJ2-1, with 10 bases aligning to TRBD2. The CDR3 is 15 residues long. The V segment lost 5 bases and the J segment 7 bases; nucleotides outside the gene matches: 8. The germline CDR1 and CDR2 sequences are SGHNT and YENEEA. In DNA form, the CDR3 reads TGTGCCAGCAGCCCCGGCTCTAGCGGGGGAAATGAGCAGTTCTTC. Translation gives CASSPGSSGGNEQFF.

V gene TRBV19 combines with J gene TRBJ2-2; 8 bases are a match to TRBD2. Germline trimming cut 5 bases from V and 0 bases from J; bases unmatched to any gene: 20. The CDR3 length is 21 residues. Germline loops: CDR1 LNHDA, CDR2 SQIVND (reference sequence). Here the CDR3 reads CASSLISGGCTNNANTGELFF. CDR3 in DNA: TGTGCCAGTAGTTTAATCTCGGGGGGGTGCACCAACAACGCGAACACCGGGGAGCTGTTTTTT.

The rearrangement uses TRBV9 and TRBJ2-3; possibly TRBD1 for D (6 bases). The CDR3 has 16 residues. Germline V gene data show CDR1 as SGDLS and CDR2 as YYNGEE. The ends were cut back, 0 bases at V and 6 bases at J, with 17 bases in the middle. The CDR3 sequence is CASSVEGQPPADTQYF. In DNA, the CDR3 is TGTGCCAGCAGCGTAGAGGGACAACCCCCGGCGGATACGCAGTATTTT.

This clone was counted a single time. The DNA for the CDR3 is TGTGCCAGCAGGGCGACAGGGACGAGGACTGAAGCTTTCTTT. It specifies CASRATGTRTEAFF. This chain uses TRBV28 with TRBJ1-1; 7 nucleotides align to TRBD1. The CDR3 totals 14 residues. Trimming removed 6 bases from V and 5 bases from J; junction bases left unmatched: 9. Germline CDR1 reads MDHEN; CDR2 reads SYDVKM.

This clone was observed once. The genes are TRBV5-1 and TRBJ2-6; D is perhaps TRBD2 (5 bases). Germline-derived CDR1 and CDR2 are SGHRS and YFSETQ. The CDR3 covers 16 residues. V was pared by 4 bases and J by 2 bases, with 13 bases between. The CDR3 loop reads CASSQTGVAGANVLTF. The CDR3 coding sequence is TGCGCCAGCAGCCAGACCGGGGTGGCTGGGGCCAACGTCCTGACTTTC.

For the CDR3, the DNA is TGTGCCAGCACCCGCCCCGGGACAGGGCTGGAGACCCAGTACTTC. Residues: CASTRPGTGLETQYF. J is TRBJ2-5 and V is TRBV5-6, with 9 nucleotides matching TRBD1. CDR1 and CDR2 from the germline V gene are SGHDT and YYEEEE. The CDR3 totals 15 residues. J lost 5 bases, V lost 6 bases, and 11 bases had no gene match.

This chain joins TRBV27 and TRBJ1-5; D is unclear. V shed 6 bases and J shed 11 bases, with 20 bases lying between them. The CDR3 runs to 14 residues. The germline CDR1 and CDR2 sequences are MNHEY and SMNVEV (reference sequence). Here the CDR3 DNA reads TGTGCCAGCAGCCCTTACAGCCTCGGAAATACCCAGCATTTT. Translation: CASSPYSLGNTQHF.

This clone showed up just once. Other DNA variants within this sample encode the same CDR3. The chain combines TRBV5-1 with TRBJ2-3; 8 nucleotides agree with TRBD2. Losses at the gene ends were 5 bases for V and 0 bases for J; bases not matched to a gene: 2. This CDR3 has 14 residues. Germline V gene data show CDR1 as SGHRS and CDR2 as YFSETQ. The CDR3 region is CASSSGTSTDTQYF. CDR3 coding DNA: TGCGCCAGCAGTAGCGGGACTAGCACAGATACGCAGTATTTT.

V and J are TRBV7-9 and TRBJ1-1; 7 positions agree with TRBD1. In germline, CDR1 is SEHNR, CDR2 FQNEAQ (reference sequence). This CDR3 comprises 14 residues. V shed 4 bases and J 1 base; nucleotides not matched to a gene: 3. CDR3 loop: CASSSGQANTEAFF. The CDR3 bases are TGTGCCAGCAGCTCTGGACAGGCGAACACTGAAGCTTTCTTT.

This chain joins TRBV5-1 and TRBJ2-7, with 9 positions matching TRBD1. The CDR3 extends over 17 amino acids. Germline lookup yields CDR1 SGHRS and CDR2 YFSETQ. Germline trimming cut 3 bases from V and 0 bases from J; bases unmatched to any gene: 10. The CDR3 is CASSSRLTGGFSYEQYF. CDR3 DNA sequence: TGCGCCAGCAGCTCGCGCCTGACAGGGGGATTCTCCTACGAGCAGTACTTC.

The rearrangement links TRBV7-2 to TRBJ1-4, with 9 bases aligning to TRBD1. Germline V gene sequence: CDR1 SGHTA, CDR2 FQGNSA. The length of the CDR3 is 16 residues. The junction had 6 bases not matched to a gene; V was cut back by 5 bases and J by 2 bases. The CDR3 region has the DNA TGTGCCAGCAGCCTACAGGGGGCAGGGACTAATGAAAAACTGTTTTTT. Translating it yields CASSLQGAGTNEKLFF.

CDR3 in DNA: TGTGCCAGCAGTACCCTGGGGACAGGGGACTATGGCTACACCTTC. Translating gives CASSTLGTGDYGYTF. This rearrangement joins TRBV27 to TRBJ1-2; 10 nucleotides match TRBD1. The germline gives CDR1 MNHEY, CDR2 SMNVEV (reference sequence). The CDR3 is made up of 15 amino acids. V shed 5 bases, J shed 3 bases, and the junction held 6 bases outside the gene matches.

The count of this clone is one. The J gene is TRBJ1-3, the V gene TRBV6-5; D not resolved. The germline CDR1 and CDR2 sequences are MNHEY and SVGAGI. This CDR3 has 12 residues. V shed 8 bases and J shed 4 bases, with 9 bases lying between them. The CDR3 spells CASRGAGNTIYF. In nucleotides, the CDR3 is TGTGCCAGCCGGGGAGCGGGAAACACCATATATTTT.

The rearrangement joins TRBV6-5 to TRBJ1-6, with 9 positions matching TRBD1. CDR1 is MNHEY and CDR2 is SVGAGI in the germline V gene. The CDR3 sequence is 14 residues long. J lost 7 bases, V lost 6 bases, and 4 bases had no gene match. The CDR3 sequence is CASRWDRDNSPLHF. CDR3 coding DNA: TGTGCCAGCAGGTGGGACAGGGACAATTCACCCCTCCACTTT.

The chain uses TRBV4-3 and TRBJ2-3; 12 bases line up with TRBD2. V trimming: 1 base; J trimming: 4 bases; junction bases outside the gene matches: 6. CDR1 is LGHNA and CDR2 is YSLEER in the germline V gene. The CDR3 spans 17 residues. CDR3 nucleotides: TGCGCCAGCAGCCAAGCCAGACTAGCGGGAGAAGCAGATACGCAGTATTTT. Its translation is CASSQARLAGEADTQYF.

The chain uses TRBV6-2 or TRBV6-3 and TRBJ2-5; no clear D. The germline V and J ends were trimmed by 3 bases and 2 bases, with 13 bases remaining between them. In germline, CDR1 is MNHEY, CDR2 SVGEGT. The CDR3 is 15 residues long. CDR3 amino acids: CASSYAAVGQETQYF. Here the CDR3 DNA reads TGTGCCAGCAGTTATGCGGCAGTGGGTCAAGAGACCCAGTACTTC.

The CDR3 spells CASSTQNTGELFF. The CDR3 DNA is TGTGCCAGTAGTACCCAGAACACCGGGGAGCTGTTTTTT. V and J are TRBV19 and TRBJ2-2; D not certain. The CDR3 extends over 13 amino acids. From germline, CDR1 is LNHDA and CDR2 SQIVND (reference sequence). V lost 4 bases to trimming and J lost 1 base, with 4 bases between them. Looking up the rest from reference TRBV19 and TRBJ2-2 gives the full variable domain: DGGITQSPKYLFRKEGQNVTLSCEQNLNHDAMYWYRQDPGQGLRLIYYSQIVNDFQKGDIAEGYSVSREKKESFPLTVTSAQKNPTAFYLCASSTQNTGELFFGEGSRLTVL.

The chain links TRBV7-2 to TRBJ1-5; a possible D gene is TRBD1 (5 bases). The germline V and J ends were trimmed by 4 bases and 7 bases, with 17 bases remaining between them. The V gene's germline CDR1 is SGHTA and CDR2 FQGNSA. This CDR3 region has 15 residues. CDR3 DNA: TGTGCCAGCAGCTCCGGACACGCGAGCGTACAGCCCCAGCATTTT. Its translation is CASSSGHASVQPQHF.

The V and J genes are TRBV27 and TRBJ1-1; perhaps TRBD1 as D (5 bases). CDR1 is MNHEY, CDR2 SMNVEV, per germline (reference sequence). The V and J ends lost 5 bases and 5 bases respectively, with 12 bases between them. The CDR3 runs 13 residues. CDR3 bases: TGTGCCAGCAGTCCCCGACAGAAAACTGAAGCTTTCTTT. This translates into CASSPRQKTEAFF.

This chain connects TRBV7-9 to TRBJ2-3; D remains ambiguous. Germline V CDR1 and CDR2: SEHNR, FQNEAQ (reference sequence). This CDR3 comprises 13 residues. V lost 4 bases, J lost 0 bases, and 5 bases lay in between. The DNA for the CDR3 is TGTGCCAGCAGCTGGCCCAGCACAGATACGCAGTATTTT. Encoded protein: CASSWPSTDTQYF.

As concerns this clone: This same CDR3 is encoded by further DNA sequences in the sample. The rearrangement uses TRBV6-5 and TRBJ1-1; TRBD1 aligns across 8 bases. The CDR3 spans 14 residues. The junction had 7 bases not matched to a gene; V was cut back by 5 bases and J by 5 bases. Per germline, CDR1 MNHEY and CDR2 SVGAGI. CDR3 DNA: TGTGCCAGCAGTCCCAGGACAGGGTGGACTGAAGCTTTCTTT. Translating gives CASSPRTGWTEAFF.

The chain couples TRBV18 to TRBJ1-3, with TRBD1 matching over 7 bases. There are 14 residues in the CDR3. J was trimmed by 0 bases and V by 5 bases; bases with no gene match: 1. The germline V gene encodes CDR1 KGHSH and CDR2 LQKENI. The CDR3 reads CASSRQGSGNTIYF. CDR3 in DNA: TGTGCCAGCTCAAGACAGGGCTCTGGAAACACCATATATTTT.

The chain combines TRBV29-1 with TRBJ1-1; D unresolved. Germline V gives CDR1 SQVTM, CDR2 ANQGSEA. The CDR3 consists of 11 residues. V lost 4 bases, J lost 0 bases, and 3 bases lay in between. Here the CDR3 reads CSVGMNTEAFF. DNA of the CDR3: TGCAGCGTTGGTATGAACACTGAAGCTTTCTTT.

This chain joins TRBV28 and TRBJ2-7; TRBD2 aligns across 12 bases. Germline loops: CDR1 MDHEN, CDR2 SYDVKM. This CDR3 has 17 amino acids. J gave up 7 bases and V 1 base, and 11 bases lay outside the gene matches. The CDR3 DNA follows: TGTGCCAGCAGTTTATATGCCGGACTAGCGGGAATTGATGAGCAGTACTTC. This translates into CASSLYAGLAGIDEQYF. The whole variable domain, filled in from reference TRBV28 and TRBJ2-7, reads DVKVTQSSRYLVKRTGEKVFLECVQDMDHENMFWYRQDPGLGLRLIYFSYDVKMKEKGDIPEGYSVSREKKERFSLILESASTNQTSMYLCASSLYAGLAGIDEQYFGPGTRLTVT.

The chain employs TRBV3-1 (or the pseudogene TRBV3-2) and TRBJ2-1, with 10 nucleotides matching TRBD2. The CDR3 contains 16 residues. Trimming took 0 bases from V and 9 from J; bases not matched to a gene: 8. Germline CDR1 is LGHDT and CDR2 is YNNKEL (reference sequence). The CDR3 loop is CASSQDRLAGVGEQFF. In DNA form, the CDR3 reads TGTGCCAGCAGCCAAGATAGGCTAGCGGGAGTCGGTGAGCAGTTCTTC.

This chain uses TRBV7-2 with TRBJ2-1; 11 bases line up with TRBD2. Per germline, CDR1 SGHTA and CDR2 FQGNSA. Trimming took 0 bases from V and 8 from J; bases not matched to a gene: 6. This CDR3 region has 16 residues. CDR3 in amino acids: CASSLALSGRAHEQFF. DNA of the CDR3: TGTGCCAGCAGCTTAGCGCTTAGCGGGAGGGCCCATGAGCAGTTCTTC.

The CDR3 nucleotides read TGTGCCAGCAGCCAAGGCACAGGGGTAAAGCAGCCCCAGCATTTT. It yields the protein CASSQGTGVKQPQHF. The gene calls are TRBV3-1 (or the pseudogene TRBV3-2) and TRBJ1-5; 7 nucleotides match TRBD1. The ends lost 1 base at V and 7 bases at J; junction bases unmatched: 7. This CDR3 region has 15 residues. Per germline, CDR1 LGHDT and CDR2 YNNKEL (reference sequence).

The chain employs TRBV2 and TRBJ2-3; TRBD1 is a possible D gene (6 bases). Trimming removed 5 bases from V and 0 bases from J, with 9 bases in between. The CDR3 length is 14 residues. Germline CDR1 and CDR2: SNHLY and FYNNEI. The CDR3 reads CASSRTASTDTQYF. The CDR3 nucleotides are TGTGCCAGCAGTCGGACAGCGAGCACAGATACGCAGTATTTT.